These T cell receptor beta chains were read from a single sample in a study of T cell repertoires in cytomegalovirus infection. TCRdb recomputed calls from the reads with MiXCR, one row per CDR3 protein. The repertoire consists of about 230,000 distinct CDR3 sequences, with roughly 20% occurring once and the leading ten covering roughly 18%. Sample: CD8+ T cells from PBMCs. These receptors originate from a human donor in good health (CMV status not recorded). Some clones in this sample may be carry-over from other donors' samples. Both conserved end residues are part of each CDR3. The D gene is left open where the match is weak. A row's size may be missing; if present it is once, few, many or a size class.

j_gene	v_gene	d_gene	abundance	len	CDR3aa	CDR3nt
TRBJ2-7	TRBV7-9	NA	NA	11	CASAEGNEQYF	TGTGCCAGCGCAGAGGGGAACGAGCAGTACTTC
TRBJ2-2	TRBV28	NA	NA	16	CASSFQAGWNTGELFF	TGTGCCAGCAGTTTTCAGGCAGGATGGAACACCGGGGAGCTGTTTTTT
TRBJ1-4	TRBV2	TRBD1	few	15	CASSEKTGSNEKLFF	TGTGCCAGCAGTGAAAAGACAGGGAGTAATGAAAAACTGTTTTTT
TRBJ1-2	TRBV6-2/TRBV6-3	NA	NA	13	CASNQGTNYGYTF	TGTGCCAGCAACCAGGGTACCAACTATGGCTACACCTTC
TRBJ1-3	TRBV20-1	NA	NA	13	CSAKGLNRNTIYF	TGCAGTGCTAAGGGGCTTAATAGAAACACCATATATTTT
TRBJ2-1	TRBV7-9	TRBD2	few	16	CASTGRTSGGYNEQFF	TGTGCCAGCACCGGGAGGACTAGCGGGGGCTACAATGAGCAGTTCTTC
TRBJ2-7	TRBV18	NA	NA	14	CASSPTETGYEQYF	TGTGCCAGCTCACCAACAGAGACAGGTTACGAGCAGTACTTC
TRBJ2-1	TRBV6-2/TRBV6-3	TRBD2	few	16	CASSSIAGGPYNEQFF	TGTGCCAGCAGTTCCATAGCGGGGGGCCCCTACAATGAGCAGTTCTTC
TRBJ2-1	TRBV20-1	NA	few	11	CSASLGDEQFF	TGCAGTGCTAGTTTAGGGGACGAGCAGTTCTTC
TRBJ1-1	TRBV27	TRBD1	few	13	CASSADRDTEAFF	TGTGCCAGCAGTGCGGACAGGGACACTGAAGCTTTCTTT
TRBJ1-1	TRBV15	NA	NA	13	CATSSTLYTEAFF	TGTGCCACCAGCAGCACACTTTACACTGAAGCTTTCTTT
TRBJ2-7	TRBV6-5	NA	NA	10	CASGAYEQYF	TGTGCCAGCGGTGCCTACGAGCAGTACTTC
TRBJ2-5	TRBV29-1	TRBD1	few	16	CSVELGTGGLQETQYF	TGCAGCGTTGAGCTGGGGACAGGGGGCTTACAAGAGACCCAGTACTTC
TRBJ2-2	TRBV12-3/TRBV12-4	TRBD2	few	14	CASRLAVNTGELFF	TGTGCCAGCAGGCTAGCGGTTAACACCGGGGAGCTGTTTTTT
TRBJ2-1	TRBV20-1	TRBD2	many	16	CSARDPLAGGLDEQFF	TGCAGTGCTAGAGACCCGTTAGCGGGGGGCCTCGATGAGCAGTTCTTC
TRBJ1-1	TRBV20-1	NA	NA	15	CSARDWGQGNTEAFF	TGCAGTGCTAGAGATTGGGGGCAAGGGAACACTGAAGCTTTCTTT
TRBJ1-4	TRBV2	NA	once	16	CASTPAPGFGNEKLFF	TGTGCCAGCACCCCCGCACCAGGGTTTGGTAATGAAAAACTGTTTTTT
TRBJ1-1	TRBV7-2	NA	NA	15	CASSLVLGASTEAFF	TGTGCCAGCAGCTTAGTTCTGGGGGCGAGCACTGAAGCTTTCTTT
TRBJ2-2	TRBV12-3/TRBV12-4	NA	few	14	CASSGVGNTGELFF	TGTGCCAGCAGTGGGGTTGGGAACACCGGGGAGCTGTTTTTT
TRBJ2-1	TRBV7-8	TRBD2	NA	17	CASSAASGGASRNEQFF	TGTGCCAGCAGCGCGGCTAGCGGGGGGGCGTCGAGGAATGAGCAGTTCTTC
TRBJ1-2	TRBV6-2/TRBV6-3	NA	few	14	CASVDNRANYGYTF	TGTGCCAGCGTGGATAATAGAGCTAACTATGGCTACACCTTC
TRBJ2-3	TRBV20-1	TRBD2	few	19	CSARALATSGASSTDTQYF	TGCAGTGCTAGAGCCCTGGCCACTAGCGGGGCCTCGAGCACAGATACGCAGTATTTT
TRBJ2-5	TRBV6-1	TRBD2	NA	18	CASSSHLKRGGESETQYF	TGTGCCAGCAGTTCACACCTTAAACGGGGGGGCGAGAGCGAGACCCAGTACTTC
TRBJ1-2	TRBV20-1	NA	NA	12	CSATRDPGGYTF	TGCAGTGCTACTCGGGACCCCGGCGGCTACACCTTC
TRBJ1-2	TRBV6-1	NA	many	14	CASNMQGGRYGYTF	TGTGCCAGCAATATGCAGGGAGGGAGGTATGGCTACACCTTC